This T cell receptor beta chain was sequenced during a study of blood T cell repertoires in COVID-19. Study information: Sources were T cells, B-cell-depleted T cells, or PBMCs; the material itself was cDNA or gDNA.

The assay was immunoSEQ multiplex PCR, and TCRdb's table has in-frame clones only and misses some. Among about 220,000 clones listed, 86% were seen once. Germline CDR1 and CDR2: SNHLY and FYNNEI. The CDR3 runs 10 residues. Trimming cost V 7 bases and J 15 bases, with 13 bases left between them. Input material: PBMCs or T cells enriched from blood (not recorded which). The chain uses TRBV2 and TRBJ2-1; D not resolved. The receptor's source is a woman in her forties with acute COVID-19. The CDR3 DNA reads as TGTGCCAGCAAAGAAACTGGGCTGTTCTTC. It yields the protein CASKETGLFF.